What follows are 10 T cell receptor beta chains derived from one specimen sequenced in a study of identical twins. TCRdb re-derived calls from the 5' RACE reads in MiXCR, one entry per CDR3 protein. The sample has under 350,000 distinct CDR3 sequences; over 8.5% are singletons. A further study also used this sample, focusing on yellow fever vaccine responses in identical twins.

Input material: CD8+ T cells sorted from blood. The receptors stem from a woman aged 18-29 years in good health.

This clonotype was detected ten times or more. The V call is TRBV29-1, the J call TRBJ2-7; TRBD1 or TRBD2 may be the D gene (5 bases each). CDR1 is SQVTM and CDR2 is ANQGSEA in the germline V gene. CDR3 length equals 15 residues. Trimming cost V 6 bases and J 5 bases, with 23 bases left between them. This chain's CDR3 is CSVIEAGREDNEQYF. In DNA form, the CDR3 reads TGCAGCGTCATCGAGGCTGGGAGAGAGGACAACGAGCAGTACTTC.

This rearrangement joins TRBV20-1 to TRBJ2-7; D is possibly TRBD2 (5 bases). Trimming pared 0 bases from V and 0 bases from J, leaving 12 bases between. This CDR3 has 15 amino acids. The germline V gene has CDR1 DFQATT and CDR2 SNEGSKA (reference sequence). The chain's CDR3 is CSARDLRETSYEQYF. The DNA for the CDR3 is TGCAGTGCTAGAGATTTAAGGGAGACCTCCTACGAGCAGTACTTC.

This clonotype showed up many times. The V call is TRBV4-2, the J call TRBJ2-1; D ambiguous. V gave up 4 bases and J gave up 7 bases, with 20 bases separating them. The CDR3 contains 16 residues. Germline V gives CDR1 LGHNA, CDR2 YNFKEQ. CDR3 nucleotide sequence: TGTGCCAGCAGCCTAAGAGTGGGGTCCGATACAAATGAGCAGTTCTTC. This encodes CASSLRVGSDTNEQFF.

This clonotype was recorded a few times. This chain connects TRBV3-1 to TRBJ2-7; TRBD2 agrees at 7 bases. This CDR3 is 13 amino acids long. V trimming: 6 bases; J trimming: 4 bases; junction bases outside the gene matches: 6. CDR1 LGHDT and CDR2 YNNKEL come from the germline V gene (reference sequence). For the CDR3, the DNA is TGTGCCAGCAGTCCGGCCGGGAGGTACGAGCAGTACTTC. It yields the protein CASSPAGRYEQYF.

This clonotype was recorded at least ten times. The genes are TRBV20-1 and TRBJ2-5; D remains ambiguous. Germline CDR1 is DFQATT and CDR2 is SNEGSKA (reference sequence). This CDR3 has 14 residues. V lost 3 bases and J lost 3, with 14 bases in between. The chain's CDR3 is CSARALFDKETQYF. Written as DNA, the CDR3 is TGCAGTGCTAGGGCCCTCTTCGATAAAGAGACCCAGTACTTC.

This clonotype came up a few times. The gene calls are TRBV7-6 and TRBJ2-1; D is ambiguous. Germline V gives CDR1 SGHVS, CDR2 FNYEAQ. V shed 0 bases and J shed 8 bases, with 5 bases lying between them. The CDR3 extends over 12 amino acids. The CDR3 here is CASSLAGYEQFF. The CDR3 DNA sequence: TGTGCCAGCAGCTTAGCGGGTTATGAGCAGTTCTTC.

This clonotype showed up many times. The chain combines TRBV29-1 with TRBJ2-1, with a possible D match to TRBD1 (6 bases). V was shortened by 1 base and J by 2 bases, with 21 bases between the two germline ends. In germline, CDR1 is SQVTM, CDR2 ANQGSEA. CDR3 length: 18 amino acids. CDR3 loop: CSVEGVPSSAGAYNEQFF. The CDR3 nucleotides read TGCAGCGTTGAAGGAGTACCCAGCTCTGCAGGGGCCTACAATGAGCAGTTCTTC.

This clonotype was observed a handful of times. CDR3 nucleotide sequence: TGTGCCAGCAGTGAAGCATATATGGGGGCGCCGGGCGATTCACCCCTCCACTTT. It yields the protein CASSEAYMGAPGDSPLHF. The chain is built from TRBV6-1 and TRBJ1-6; TRBD1 is a possible D gene (6 bases). The ends were cut back, 0 bases at V and 8 bases at J, with 20 bases in the middle. Germline CDR1 reads MNHNS; CDR2 reads SASEGT. The CDR3 spans 18 residues.

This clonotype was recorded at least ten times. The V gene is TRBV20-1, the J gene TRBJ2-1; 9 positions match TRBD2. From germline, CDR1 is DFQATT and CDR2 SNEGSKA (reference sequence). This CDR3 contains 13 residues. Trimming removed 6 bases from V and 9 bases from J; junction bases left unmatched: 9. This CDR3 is CSAPPAGGLEQFF. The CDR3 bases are TGCAGTGCCCCCCCCGCGGGAGGGCTTGAGCAGTTCTTC.

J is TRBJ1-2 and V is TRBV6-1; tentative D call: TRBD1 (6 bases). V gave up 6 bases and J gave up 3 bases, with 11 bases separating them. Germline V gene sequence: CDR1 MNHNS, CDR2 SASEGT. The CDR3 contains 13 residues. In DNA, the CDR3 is TGTGCCAGCAGCCCACAGGGCGACTATGGCTACACCTTC. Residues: CASSPQGDYGYTF.